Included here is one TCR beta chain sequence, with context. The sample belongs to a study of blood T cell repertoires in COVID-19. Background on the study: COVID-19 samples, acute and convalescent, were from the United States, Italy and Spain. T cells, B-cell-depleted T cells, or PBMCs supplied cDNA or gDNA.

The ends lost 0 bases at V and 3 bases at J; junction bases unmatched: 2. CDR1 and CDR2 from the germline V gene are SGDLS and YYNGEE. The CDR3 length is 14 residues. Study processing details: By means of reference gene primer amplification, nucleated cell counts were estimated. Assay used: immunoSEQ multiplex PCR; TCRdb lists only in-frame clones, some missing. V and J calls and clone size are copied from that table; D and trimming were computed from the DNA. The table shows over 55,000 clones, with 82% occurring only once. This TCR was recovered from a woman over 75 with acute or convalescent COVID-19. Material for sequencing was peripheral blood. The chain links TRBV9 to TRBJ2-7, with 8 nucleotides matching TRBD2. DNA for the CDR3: TGTGCCAGCAGCGTAGCGGGAGGGCGCTACGAGCAGTACTTC. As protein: CASSVAGGRYEQYF.